This TCR beta chain was sequenced in a study of T cell responses to AZD1222 COVID-19 vaccine. Regarding the study as a whole: The donor cohort was predominantly white British with a female majority, and clonal diversity may have been underestimated. Repertoire sampling happened only post peak T cell response.

There are 15 residues in the CDR3. The trim removed 1 base at V and 6 bases at J, leaving 5 bases unmatched. The germline V gene has CDR1 MGHRA and CDR2 YSYEKL. A remark on this clone: The antigen is unknown.

TCRdb's copy holds only in-frame clones and misses some; the assay was immunoSEQ multiplex PCR. The sample holds 66,000 or so clones, about four fifths seen once. The material was peripheral blood, obtained on day 0 of MenACWY control vaccination. This receptor was identified in an adult in good health. The genes are TRBV4-1 and TRBJ2-3, with 9 bases fitting TRBD2. Here the CDR3 DNA reads TGCGCCAGCAGCCAAGGCCTAGCGGGGTTCGATACGCAGTATTTT. This translates into CASSQGLAGFDTQYF.